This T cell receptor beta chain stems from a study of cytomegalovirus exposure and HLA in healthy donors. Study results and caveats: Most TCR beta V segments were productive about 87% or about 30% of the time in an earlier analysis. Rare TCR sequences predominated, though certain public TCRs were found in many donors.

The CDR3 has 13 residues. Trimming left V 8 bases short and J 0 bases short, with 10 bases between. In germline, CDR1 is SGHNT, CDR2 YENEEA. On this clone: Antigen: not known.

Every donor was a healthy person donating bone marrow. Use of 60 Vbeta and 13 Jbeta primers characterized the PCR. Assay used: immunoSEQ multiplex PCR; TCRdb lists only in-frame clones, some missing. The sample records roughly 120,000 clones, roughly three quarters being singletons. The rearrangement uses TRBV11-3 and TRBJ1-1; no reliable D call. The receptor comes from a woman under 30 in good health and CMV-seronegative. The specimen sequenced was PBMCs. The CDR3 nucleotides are TGTGCCAGCGGACTAGGGATGAACACTGAAGCTTTCTTT. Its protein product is CASGLGMNTEAFF.